The rows below give T cell receptor beta chains drawn from one sample of a study of shared clonotypes between healthy human individuals. Assay: immunoSEQ multiplex PCR; the TCRdb copy retains only in-frame clones and omits some. The data show about 490,000 clones, 60% to 85% seen once. The specimen sequenced was PBMCs. These receptors came from a woman aged 40-49 years in good health. Some clones in this sample may be carry-over from other donors' samples. Each CDR3 is given with its conserved first and last residue.

v_call: TRBV4-2; cdr3_aa: CASSQDAGTGREKLFF
v_call: TRBV6-6; cdr3_aa: CASSIRDGPYEQYF
v_call: TRBV7-2; cdr3_aa: CASQSGRYGNEQFF
v_call: TRBV5-4; cdr3_aa: CASSPSQGRVGNTIYF
v_call: TRBV7-2; cdr3_aa: CASSLRGWREGYQETQYF
v_call: TRBV12-5; cdr3_aa: CASGLVLGTSGTEQYF
v_call: TRBV5-6; cdr3_aa: CASSSLTGGSNQPQHF
v_call: TRBV27; cdr3_aa: CASQTGGSTEAFF
v_call: TRBV4-3; cdr3_aa: CASSQGRQANYGYTF
v_call: TRBV11-2; cdr3_aa: CASSLGPGLAYEQYF
v_call: TRBV18; cdr3_aa: CASSPPGLVGGLGDTQYF
v_call: TRBV7-8; cdr3_aa: CASSLGDSSYEQYF
v_call: TRBV2; cdr3_aa: CATVRDHSFPYNEQFF
v_call: TRBV7-9; cdr3_aa: CASSLDRGPNTGELFF
v_call: TRBV28; cdr3_aa: CASRGQNTNQPQHF
v_call: TRBV19; cdr3_aa: CASGRGSNQPQHF
v_call: TRBV2; cdr3_aa: CASSVQGANTEAFF
v_call: TRBV7-3; cdr3_aa: CASSLTGGINEQFF
v_call: TRBV18; cdr3_aa: CASSPNPWDGELFF
v_call: TRBV4-1; cdr3_aa: CASSQDRGTREQYF
v_call: TRBV7-9; cdr3_aa: CASSFRLDSGSSQVYEQYF
v_call: TRBV29-1; cdr3_aa: CSVGQGQKVDEQYF
v_call: TRBV2; cdr3_aa: CASSEAGQPGGKLFF
v_call: TRBV19; cdr3_aa: CASSPTVPSYNEQFF
v_call: TRBV27; cdr3_aa: CASRSIRQGVTYEQYF
v_call: TRBV5-4; cdr3_aa: CASSIDRDQPQHF
v_call: TRBV11-2; cdr3_aa: CASSFWGVTSQETQYF
v_call: TRBV27; cdr3_aa: CASSRPGIRETQYF
v_call: TRBV5-1; cdr3_aa: CASSSLGRLQETQYF
v_call: TRBV19; cdr3_aa: CASSPDSGSPLYEQYF
v_call: TRBV21-1; cdr3_aa: CASSKTSGRLTDTQYF
v_call: TRBV29-1; cdr3_aa: CSVDGTGAEQYF
v_call: TRBV27; cdr3_aa: CASSFAGTDTDTQYF
v_call: TRBV5-4; cdr3_aa: CASSLQGDVGADTQYF
v_call: TRBV6-1; cdr3_aa: CATSAPPGTYEQYF
v_call: TRBV9; cdr3_aa: CASSPQTGGAGEKLFF
v_call: TRBV6-5; cdr3_aa: CASSYSRTHSYNEQFF
v_call: TRBV18; cdr3_aa: CASSPPLARSYNEQFF
v_call: TRBV7-8; cdr3_aa: CASSTRTGFNTGELFF
v_call: TRBV29-1; cdr3_aa: CSVAGTGGATNEKLFF
v_call: TRBV7-2; cdr3_aa: CASSPPSGVYNEQFF
v_call: TRBV7-9; cdr3_aa: CASSPRSATHEQFF
v_call: TRBV29-1; cdr3_aa: CSVETATSYSF